What follows are 12 T cell receptor beta chains derived from one specimen sequenced in a study of CD8+CD57+ T cells in acquired aplastic anemia. Sequencing was done on patients that had shown CD8+CD57+ cell expansion by flow cytometry. Genomic DNA, serving as template, underwent TCR beta VDJ and CDR3 profiling. MiXCR, run by TCRdb on the reads, gives a single entry per CDR3 protein. The sample holds just over 450,000 distinct CDR3 sequences, about a third seen once. Sequencing was carried out using sorted CD4+, CD8+, or CD8+CD57+ T cells (not recorded which) from PBMCs. All receptors derive from a human donor with aplastic anemia.

Comment on this clonotype: Germline and junction disagree at one end, which may indicate a read error. The V gene is TRBV10-3, the J gene TRBJ1-1, with a possible D match to TRBD1 (5 bases). This CDR3 has 14 residues. Germline V CDR1 and CDR2: ENHRY, SYGVKD. The CDR3 is CASSEAGWNTEAFF. The CDR3 region has the DNA TGTGCCAGCAGTGAAGCAGGGTGGAACACTGAAGCTTTCTTT.

The table lists this clonotype with a few counts. The junction departs from the called germline gene at one end, perhaps through a read error. The chain joins TRBV11-2 to TRBJ2-7; TRBD2 matches at 7 bases. This CDR3 spans 14 amino acids. Looked up from germline, CDR1 is SGHAT and CDR2 is FQNNGV. CDR3 protein: CASSLGGSSYGQYF. Here the CDR3 DNA reads TGTGCCAGCAGCTTAGGCGGGAGCTCCTACGGGCAGTACTTC.

In its sample, this clonotype was seen a few times. The chain joins TRBV19 to TRBJ2-2, with unresolved D. The V end lost 7 bases, the J end lost 5 bases, and 14 bases lay between the germline ends. Per the germline V gene, CDR1 is LNHDA and CDR2 is SQIVND (reference sequence). The CDR3 has 14 amino acids. CDR3 loop: CASTRTMRTGELFF. The CDR3 bases are TGTGCCAGTACCCGGACGATGAGAACCGGGGAGCTGTTTTTT.

This chain links TRBV6-1 with TRBJ1-3, with 7 bases matching TRBD1. The CDR3 has 15 amino acids. The V gene end was trimmed by 5 bases and the J gene end by 2 bases; junction bases not matched to a gene: 6. CDR1 is MNHNS and CDR2 is SASEGT in the germline V gene. The CDR3 DNA reads as TGTGCCAGCAGTATGGGGACAGATACTGGAAACACCATATATTTT. As protein: CASSMGTDTGNTIYF.

The chain's CDR3 is CSALGLGGYEQYF. As DNA, the CDR3 is TGCAGCGCCTTGGGACTGGGGGGCTACGAGCAGTACTTC. The chain is built from TRBV29-1 and TRBJ2-7; D might be TRBD2 (6 bases). This CDR3 spans 13 amino acids. Looked up from germline, CDR1 is SQVTM and CDR2 is ANQGSEA. V lost 7 bases to trimming and J lost 3 bases, with 16 bases between them.

This clonotype was seen repeatedly, ten times or more. The rearrangement joins TRBV6-1 to TRBJ1-6; 8 bases are shared with TRBD1. This CDR3 contains 13 residues. CDR1 and CDR2 (germline): MNHNS, SASEGT. V was clipped by 5 bases and J by 9 bases; unmatched bases: 3. CDR3 bases: TGTGCCAGCAGTCGCGGACAGGGTTCACCCCTCCACTTT. Translated: CASSRGQGSPLHF.

Regarding this clonotype: A read error may be the cause here, since a much bigger clone is one base away. This rearrangement joins TRBV2 to TRBJ2-4, with no clear D. This CDR3 is built from 12 residues. Germline V gene data show CDR1 as SNHLY and CDR2 as FYNNEI. In DNA form, the CDR3 reads TGTGCCAGCAGTGAAGGCAAAAACACTCAGTACTTC. Translation: CASSEGKNTQYF.

The V and J genes are TRBV28 and TRBJ1-2; tentatively, D is TRBD1 (5 bases). Trimming took off 2 bases at V and 3 bases at J, with 22 bases between the two ends. The CDR3 runs 18 residues. Germline CDR1 and CDR2: MDHEN and SYDVKM. The CDR3 protein is CASSLTRAGLDLDYGYTF. The DNA of the CDR3 is TGTGCCAGCAGTTTAACACGGGCAGGGCTCGATTTGGACTATGGCTACACCTTC.

Ten or more counts support this clonotype. V is TRBV19 and J is TRBJ1-1; a possible D gene is TRBD1 (5 bases). Trimming left V 1 base short and J 11 bases short, with 14 bases between. Germline V gene lookup returns CDR1 LNHDA and CDR2 SQIVND (reference sequence). The CDR3 has 13 amino acids. The CDR3 spells CASSIGFRVSAFF. As DNA, the CDR3 is TGTGCCAGTAGTATAGGTTTCAGGGTGTCGGCTTTCTTT.

The chain recombines TRBV11-1 with TRBJ2-7; the match to TRBD1 covers 9 bases. CDR1 and CDR2 from the germline V gene are SGHAT and FQDESV (reference sequence). CDR3 length: 16 amino acids. The trim removed 2 bases at V and 3 bases at J, leaving 8 bases unmatched. The CDR3 region is CASSLQRTGDHYEQYF. Written as DNA, the CDR3 is TGTGCCAGCAGCTTACAAAGGACAGGGGACCACTACGAGCAGTACTTC.

CDR3 sequence reads: CSASPGESLGDTQYF. The CDR3 DNA reads TGCAGTGCTAGCCCTGGAGAGAGCTTAGGGGATACGCAGTATTTT. The genes are TRBV20-1 and TRBJ2-3; D is unclear. From germline, CDR1 is DFQATT and CDR2 SNEGSKA (reference sequence). Trimming took 3 bases from V and 6 from J, leaving 19 bases between them. CDR3 length: 15 residues.

This clonotype appeared many times. The rearrangement uses TRBV20-1 and TRBJ1-6; D unresolved. Germline loops: CDR1 DFQATT, CDR2 SNEGSKA (reference sequence). Deletions cut 1 base from V and 10 bases from J, with 17 bases between. The CDR3 spans 15 residues. CDR3: CSARVWYCKLSPLHF. CDR3 DNA sequence: TGCAGTGCTAGAGTGTGGTATTGTAAACTGTCACCCCTCCACTTT.